This T cell receptor beta chain was found in a study of beta chain features in type 1 diabetes. Findings of the study overall: A possible short-template PCR bias applies equally to patients and controls. The VDJ junctions of type 1 diabetes patients carried fewer insertions and more deletions.

The collection from each donor was one heparinised blood draw averaging roughly 100 mL. Comment on this clone: Its antigen remains unknown.

The entirety of the isolated RNA underwent reverse transcription, so expressed TCRB transcripts were sequenced. The repertoire was sequenced with immunoSEQ multiplex PCR; TCRdb's copy has only in-frame clones and lacks some. This sample has roughly 450,000 clones, with more than 11% found just once. The CDR3 runs 13 residues. Germline assignment: CDR1 SQVTM and CDR2 ANQGSEA. V shed 4 bases and J shed 3 bases, with 12 bases lying between them. The chain combines TRBV29-1 with TRBJ1-2; weak D call: TRBD1 (5 bases). This TCR was recovered from a man between 25 and 39 years old in good health. Sequenced material: naive CD4+ T cells from blood. The CDR3 nucleotides read TGCAGCGTTGGTGGGGCGCTAGACTATGGCTACACCTTC. Protein: CSVGGALDYGYTF. Full variable domain (outside the CDR3, taken from reference TRBV29-1 and TRBJ1-2): SAVISQKPSRDICQRGTSLTIQCQVDSQVTMMFWYRQQPGQSLTLIATANQGSEATYESGFVIDKFPISRPNLTFSTLTVSNMSPEDSSIYLCSVGGALDYGYTFGSGTRLTVV.